This T cell receptor (beta chain) emerged from a study of blood T cells in healthy people across ages. Study-wide findings and caveats: Unsorted PBMCs blocked a conclusive comparison of naive and antigen-experienced cells. Whereas aged donors had fewer naive CD4+ cells, long-lived donors had more of them and higher diversity.

This clonotype was counted between two and nine times. What it binds is unknown. CDR1 SGHRS and CDR2 YFSETQ come from the germline V gene. Trimming removed 0 bases from V and 0 bases from J, with 9 bases in between. The length of the CDR3 is 15 residues. Aged roughly 6 to 90, donors were systemically healthy Caucasians from Russia. A second PCR, run for about 6 to 11 cycles, used a sample-barcoded 5' primer plus a J-beta primer mix. Each cDNA was tagged by a template-switch adaptor containing 12 random nucleotides. One entry per CDR3 protein, called by TCRdb with MiXCR from the 5' RACE reads. The sample holds about 1,400,000 distinct CDR3 sequences, around 59% seen once.

This TCR was sampled from a man aged 18 to 29 in good health. Specimen: blood. The chain recombines TRBV5-1 with TRBJ1-2, with D perhaps matching TRBD1 (6 bases). CDR3 DNA: TGCGCCAGCAGCTTGGGTGACAGGTCTAACTATGGCTACACCTTC. It is translated as CASSLGDRSNYGYTF.